These 28 T cell receptor beta chains originate from one sample sequenced in a study of CD4+ T cells in melanoma. The repertoire was sequenced with immunoSEQ multiplex PCR; TCRdb's copy has only in-frame clones and lacks some. Of about 22,000 clones in the sample, roughly four fifths were seen once. Sequencing was carried out using cells from a culture (not recorded whether cultured in vitro). All receptors derive from a human donor with melanoma.

This rearrangement joins TRBV18 to TRBJ2-7; TRBD2 aligns across 8 bases. CDR1 KGHSH and CDR2 LQKENI come from the germline V gene. V lost 2 bases, J lost 0 bases, and 6 bases stayed unmatched. The CDR3 extends over 16 amino acids. CDR3 sequence: CASSPSGLAGSYEQYF. CDR3 bases: TGTGCCAGCTCACCATCCGGGCTAGCGGGCTCCTACGAGCAGTACTTC.

The chain links TRBV4-1 to TRBJ1-6; D not certain. Germline loops: CDR1 MGHRA, CDR2 YSYEKL. The V gene lost 0 bases and the J gene lost 17 bases, with 8 bases spanning the gap. The CDR3 loop spans 11 amino acids. The CDR3 here is CASSQDRTIHF. CDR3 coding DNA: TGCGCCAGCAGCCAAGATAGGACCATCCACTTT.

This chain connects TRBV19 to TRBJ2-2, with D perhaps matching TRBD1 (6 bases). The ends were cut back, 11 bases at V and 9 bases at J, with 22 bases in the middle. The CDR3 is 14 residues long. Per germline, CDR1 LNHDA and CDR2 SQIVND (reference sequence). The CDR3 nucleotides read TGTGCCGTCCATCCGGGTGGGGGCCTGAGGGAGCTGTTTTTT. Protein: CAVHPGGGLRELFF.

The chain employs TRBV5-1 and TRBJ2-2; possible D gene TRBD1, 6 bases. Germline values: CDR1 SGHRS, CDR2 YFSETQ. This CDR3 has 13 amino acids. The germline V and J ends were trimmed by 3 bases and 6 bases, with 9 bases remaining between them. DNA of the CDR3: TGCGCCAGCAGCTACAGGGTCCCCGGGGAGCTGTTTTTT. Translation gives CASSYRVPGELFF.

The CDR3 coding sequence is TGTGCCAGTAGTATCCGCTCGGGACTAGCGGGGGGGTACGATACGCAGTATTTT. Its protein is CASSIRSGLAGGYDTQYF. The rearrangement uses TRBV19 and TRBJ2-3; 16 positions agree with TRBD2. The germline V gene encodes CDR1 LNHDA and CDR2 SQIVND (reference sequence). The J segment lost 6 bases and the V segment lost 3 bases, leaving 9 bases of the junction unmatched. The CDR3 is made up of 18 amino acids.

The rearrangement links TRBV10-3 to TRBJ1-2; no definite D call. CDR1 and CDR2 (germline): ENHRY, SYGVKD. There are 13 residues in the CDR3. Trimming cost V 9 bases and J 9 bases, with 20 bases left between them. As DNA, the CDR3 is TGTGCCATTGTTTCAGGCGGAGGTGACAGCTACACCTTC. Amino acids: CAIVSGGGDSYTF.

The chain's CDR3 is CAWTLRRGNYGYTF. Here the CDR3 DNA reads TGTGCCTGGACTTTGAGGAGGGGGAACTATGGCTACACCTTC. The chain links TRBV30 to TRBJ1-2, with a tentative D call TRBD1 (6 bases). Trimming cost V 4 bases and J 2 bases, with 14 bases left between them. This CDR3 is built from 14 residues. The germline gives CDR1 GTSNPN, CDR2 SVGIG (reference sequence).

The chain has TRBV19 and TRBJ1-1, with 11 bases identical to TRBD1. This CDR3 region has 21 residues. In germline, CDR1 is LNHDA, CDR2 SQIVND (reference sequence). The V segment lost 2 bases and the J segment 1 base; nucleotides outside the gene matches: 18. The chain's CDR3 is CASSIMGGQGAPMTRNTEAFF. In DNA form, the CDR3 reads TGTGCCAGTAGTATAATGGGAGGACAGGGGGCACCGATGACCCGGAACACTGAAGCTTTCTTT.

The V call is TRBV19, the J call TRBJ1-2; the D gene is possibly TRBD1 (6 bases). With 6 bases removed from V and 8 bases from J, the gap between germline ends came to 22 bases. This CDR3 is built from 15 residues. Germline assignment: CDR1 LNHDA and CDR2 SQIVND (reference sequence). CDR3 bases: TGTGCCAGTAGCCCGAACCTAGGACAGTCTCGGGGCTACACCTTC. Amino acids: CASSPNLGQSRGYTF.

The table lists this clone with a few counts. J is TRBJ1-1 and V is TRBV7-3, with D perhaps matching TRBD1 (5 bases). The CDR3 length is 12 residues. Per germline, CDR1 SGHTA and CDR2 FQGTGA. Trimming stripped 5 bases from V and 4 bases from J, with 8 bases between. The CDR3, as DNA: TGTGCCAGCAGCAATGGGGGCACTGAAGCTTTCTTT. Translated: CASSNGGTEAFF. Supplemented by reference TRBV7-3 and TRBJ1-1, the full variable domain reads GAGVSQTPSNKVTEKGKYVELRCDPISGHTALYWYRQSLGQGPEFLIYFQGTGAADDSGLPNDRFFAVRPEGSVSTLKIQRTERGDSAVYLCASSNGGTEAFFGQGTRLTVV.

The rearrangement links TRBV7-6 to TRBJ1-1; the D is unclear. Trimming took 2 bases from V and 3 from J, leaving 7 bases between them. The germline V gene has CDR1 SGHVS and CDR2 FNYEAQ. The CDR3 runs to 13 residues. The DNA for the CDR3 is TGTGCCAGCAGCTTACAAGATTACACTGAAGCTTTCTTT. Its translation: CASSLQDYTEAFF.

This clone was recorded only once. The gene calls are TRBV9 and TRBJ1-1; D might be TRBD1 (5 bases). Trimming removed 5 bases from V and 0 bases from J, with 17 bases in between. This CDR3 has 16 residues. Germline V gene data show CDR1 as SGDLS and CDR2 as YYNGEE. The CDR3 region has the DNA TGTGCCAGCAGTTATCAACCACAGGAGGTGAACACTGAAGCTTTCTTT. It is translated as CASSYQPQEVNTEAFF.

The chain joins TRBV7-8 to TRBJ2-1, with TRBD2 identical over 7 bases. Germline V CDR1 and CDR2: SGHVS, FQNEAQ. V dropped 5 bases and J dropped 6; count of bases not matched to a gene: 7. CDR3 size: 14 residues. CDR3 residues: CASSPGRVINEQFF. The DNA of the CDR3 is TGTGCCAGCAGCCCTGGGAGGGTAATCAATGAGCAGTTCTTC.

The chain has TRBV2 and TRBJ2-5, with 9 bases fitting TRBD2. The germline CDR1 and CDR2 sequences are SNHLY and FYNNEI. The CDR3 is made up of 15 amino acids. The V segment lost 7 bases and the J segment 3 bases; nucleotides outside the gene matches: 9. The CDR3 region has the DNA TGTGCCAGCAAAATCCGAGTAGCGGGGGAAGAGACCCAGTACTTC. This codes for CASKIRVAGEETQYF.

In this sample, this clone turned up a few times. This chain connects TRBV11-2 to TRBJ2-2; D is ambiguous. The CDR3 contains 15 residues. The germline CDR1 and CDR2 sequences are SGHAT and FQNNGV. V lost 3 bases and J lost 2, with 10 bases in between. CDR3 DNA sequence: TGTGCCAGCAGCTTCGGGCTGATTAACACCGGGGAGCTGTTTTTT. It encodes CASSFGLINTGELFF.

The chain is built from TRBV5-1 and TRBJ1-5; maybe TRBD1 (6 bases). Germline V gene lookup returns CDR1 SGHRS and CDR2 YFSETQ. The CDR3 covers 14 residues. Trimming cost V 4 bases and J 1 base, with 9 bases left between them. Here the CDR3 reads CASSPTGSNQPQHF. In nucleotides, the CDR3 is TGCGCCAGCAGCCCAACAGGGAGCAATCAGCCCCAGCATTTT.

This chain connects TRBV30 to TRBJ2-5; TRBD1 is a possible D gene (6 bases). The CDR3 runs 13 residues. The germline V and J ends were trimmed by 2 bases and 4 bases, with 11 bases remaining between them. The germline gives CDR1 GTSNPN, CDR2 SVGIG (reference sequence). CDR3 in amino acids: CAWSSTGRETQYF. The CDR3 DNA reads as TGTGCCTGGAGTAGCACAGGGCGAGAGACCCAGTACTTC.

This clone was detected only once. The V call is TRBV2, the J call TRBJ1-2, with D hard to call. The CDR3 totals 15 residues. Germline V CDR1 and CDR2: SNHLY, FYNNEI. V was pared by 10 bases and J by 1 base, with 19 bases between. CDR3 loop: CATKSNRELNYGYTF. CDR3 DNA: TGTGCCACCAAGTCCAACCGGGAACTTAACTATGGCTACACCTTC.

The chain is built from TRBV10-2 and TRBJ1-2; D is perhaps TRBD1 (5 bases). This CDR3 has 14 amino acids. Germline V gives CDR1 WSHSY, CDR2 SAAADI. V lost 8 bases and J 8 bases, leaving 21 bases between the germline ends. Here the CDR3 reads CASSETVTLSGYTF. In DNA, the CDR3 is TGCGCCAGCTCGGAGACAGTGACCCTATCCGGCTACACCTTC.

This chain links TRBV5-5 with TRBJ2-3; D is tentatively TRBD1 or TRBD2 (5 bases each). There are 15 residues in the CDR3. V dropped 2 bases and J dropped 2 bases, with 12 bases sitting between them. Germline V gene sequence: CDR1 SGHKS, CDR2 YYEKEE (reference sequence). Written as DNA, the CDR3 is TGTGCCAGCAGCTTCGCCGGGACCATCACAGATACGCAGTATTTT. It specifies CASSFAGTITDTQYF. Using reference TRBV5-5 and TRBJ2-3 for the parts outside the CDR3, the full variable domain is DAGVTQSPTHLIKTRGQQVTLRCSPISGHKSVSWYQQVLGQGPQFIFQYYEKEERGRGNFPDRFSARQFPNYSSELNVNALLLGDSALYLCASSFAGTITDTQYFGPGTRLTVL.

The chain employs TRBV6-1 and TRBJ1-1; D possibly corresponds to TRBD1 (5 bases). Trimming cost V 5 bases and J 0 bases, with 13 bases left between them. Germline CDR1 and CDR2: MNHNS and SASEGT. There are 15 residues in the CDR3. CDR3 nucleotide sequence: TGTGCCAGCAGTTCTCAGGGAAGGATGAACACTGAAGCTTTCTTT. Translated, it gives CASSSQGRMNTEAFF.

CDR3 sequence (DNA): TGTGCCATCAGTGCAAACTACGAGCAGTACTTC. Encoded protein: CAISANYEQYF. The V and J genes are TRBV10-3 and TRBJ2-7; D remains unclear. The CDR3 has 11 amino acids. V lost 4 bases and J lost 3, with 4 bases in between. Germline lookup yields CDR1 ENHRY and CDR2 SYGVKD.

The CDR3 sequence is CASSLLVLRSETQYF. CDR3 coding DNA: TGTGCCAGCAGCTTACTGGTCCTAAGGAGTGAGACCCAGTACTTC. The rearrangement joins TRBV7-6 to TRBJ2-5; D gene ambiguous. CDR3 length equals 15 residues. Trimming cost V 2 bases and J 5 bases, with 15 bases left between them. CDR1 and CDR2 (germline): SGHVS, FNYEAQ.

This clone is labeled medium-sized (0.01 to 0.1%). J is TRBJ1-1 and V is TRBV7-9; TRBD1 might be the D (5 bases). The V gene's germline CDR1 is SEHNR and CDR2 FQNEAQ (reference sequence). The CDR3 has 13 amino acids. V shed 5 bases and J shed 12 bases, with 19 bases lying between them. CDR3: CASSPGAAPGTFF. DNA for the CDR3: TGTGCCAGCAGCCCTGGGGCAGCTCCTGGGACTTTCTTT.

V and J are TRBV7-6 and TRBJ2-5, with D perhaps assigned TRBD1 or TRBD2 (6 bases each). CDR1 and CDR2 (germline): SGHVS, FNYEAQ. This CDR3 spans 15 amino acids. Trimming shortened V by 3 bases and J by 1 base, and 12 bases separated the two germline ends. CDR3 region: CASSLGGQTQETQYF. DNA of the CDR3: TGTGCCAGCAGCTTGGGAGGACAGACCCAAGAGACCCAGTACTTC.

The chain couples TRBV4-1 to TRBJ2-1; tentative D call: TRBD1 (6 bases). CDR1 and CDR2 from the germline V gene are MGHRA and YSYEKL. The V end was cut by 1 base, the J end by 5 bases, with 12 bases between. This CDR3 has 15 residues. CDR3 nucleotide sequence: TGCGCCAGCAGCCAAGGATGGACAGCTAACAATGAGCAGTTCTTC. Protein product: CASSQGWTANNEQFF.

This clone was recorded once. The chain employs TRBV6-5 and TRBJ1-1, with TRBD1 identical over 8 bases. With V trimmed by 5 bases and J by 4 bases, 6 bases remained unmatched. The CDR3 length is 14 residues. Germline V gives CDR1 MNHEY, CDR2 SVGAGI. DNA for the CDR3: TGTGCCAGCAGTCCACAGGGGGTCGCCACTGAAGCTTTCTTT. It specifies CASSPQGVATEAFF.

The chain links TRBV6-1 to TRBJ1-4; the match to TRBD1 covers 7 bases. CDR1 and CDR2 from the germline V gene are MNHNS and SASEGT. The length of the CDR3 is 14 residues. The junction had 7 bases not matched to a gene; V was cut back by 6 bases and J by 6 bases. CDR3 DNA: TGTGCCAGCAGCGGACAGGTTGACTATGAAAAACTGTTTTTT. Translation gives CASSGQVDYEKLFF.